The rows below give T cell receptor beta chains drawn from one sample of a study of blood T cell repertoires in COVID-19. Measured with immunoSEQ multiplex PCR; TCRdb has only the in-frame clones, and not every one. The data contain fewer than 350,000 clones, roughly nine tenths of them singletons. The sample was PBMCs or T cells enriched from blood (not recorded which). Receptors originate from a woman aged 40 to 49 who had recovered from COVID-19. Each CDR3 is given with its conserved first and last residue. Each record gives: clone size, D gene, V gene, J gene, CDR3 DNA, CDR3 protein. A D gene is named only where the DNA matches it firmly. Clone sizes are given selectively: once, few, many, or a class where the clone is expanded.

abundance: -; d_gene: -; v_gene: TRBV9; j_gene: TRBJ1-4; CDR3nt: TGTGCCAGCAGCGTAGGAGAAGGGGGTGTCTTTACTAATGAAAAACTGTTTTTT; CDR3aa: CASSVGEGGVFTNEKLFF
abundance: once; d_gene: TRBD2; v_gene: TRBV2; j_gene: TRBJ2-4; CDR3nt: TGTGCCAGCAGGGAGACTAGCGGGACGTGGGTGCGGTTC; CDR3aa: CASRETSGTWVRF
abundance: -; d_gene: TRBD2; v_gene: TRBV7-7; j_gene: TRBJ2-2; CDR3nt: TGTGCTAGCAGCTTAGCGGGGGGCACCGGGGAGCTGTTTTTT; CDR3aa: CASSLAGGTGELFF
abundance: -; d_gene: -; v_gene: TRBV5-1; j_gene: TRBJ2-2; CDR3nt: TGCGCCAGCAGCGCCTCGGGAGTGGCGAACACCGGGGAGCTGTTTTTT; CDR3aa: CASSASGVANTGELFF
abundance: -; d_gene: -; v_gene: TRBV28; j_gene: TRBJ1-3; CDR3nt: TGTGCCAGCAATAATTTTTTGGGCGCGTTAGGAAACACCATATATTTT; CDR3aa: CASNNFLGALGNTIYF
abundance: -; d_gene: -; v_gene: TRBV7-2; j_gene: TRBJ1-1; CDR3nt: TGTGCCAGCATCGGATCAGGGGTGGCCACTGAAGCTTTCTTT; CDR3aa: CASIGSGVATEAFF
abundance: -; d_gene: -; v_gene: TRBV30; j_gene: TRBJ1-4; CDR3nt: TGTGCCTGGAGTGTGCAGGGAGGAAAACTGTTTTTT; CDR3aa: CAWSVQGGKLFF
abundance: -; d_gene: -; v_gene: TRBV7-2; j_gene: TRBJ1-5; CDR3nt: TGTGCCAGCAGCCAATTTCGGACAGAGCAGCCCCAGCATTTT; CDR3aa: CASSQFRTEQPQHF
abundance: -; d_gene: -; v_gene: TRBV6-1; j_gene: TRBJ2-7; CDR3nt: TGTGCCAGCAGTGAAGTCCGGGCGGGCAGCGAGCAGTACTTC; CDR3aa: CASSEVRAGSEQYF
abundance: -; d_gene: TRBD2; v_gene: TRBV4-1; j_gene: TRBJ2-7; CDR3nt: TGCGCCAGCAGCCAAAACCTAGCGGCCAACTACGAGCAGTACTTC; CDR3aa: CASSQNLAANYEQYF
abundance: -; d_gene: -; v_gene: TRBV5-1; j_gene: TRBJ2-5; CDR3nt: TGCGCCAGCAGCTTCGGGGAGACCCAGTACTTC; CDR3aa: CASSFGETQYF
abundance: few; d_gene: -; v_gene: TRBV9; j_gene: TRBJ1-2; CDR3nt: TGTGCCAGCAGCGTAGCTCTGGGCAGGGGTAAGGGCTACACCTTC; CDR3aa: CASSVALGRGKGYTF
abundance: -; d_gene: -; v_gene: TRBV7-3; j_gene: TRBJ2-3; CDR3nt: TGTGCCAGCAGCACGACTCCAACGGATACGCAGTATTTT; CDR3aa: CASSTTPTDTQYF
abundance: -; d_gene: -; v_gene: TRBV30; j_gene: TRBJ1-6; CDR3nt: TGTGCCTGGACCTATGGGGGGGGAGGCAATTCACCCCTCCACTTT; CDR3aa: CAWTYGGGGNSPLHF
abundance: -; d_gene: TRBD2; v_gene: TRBV24-1; j_gene: TRBJ2-1; CDR3nt: TGTGCCACCAGTGACCCAGCGGGGGAGAGAGTAAATGAGCAGTTCTTC; CDR3aa: CATSDPAGERVNEQFF
abundance: -; d_gene: -; v_gene: TRBV27; j_gene: TRBJ2-2; CDR3nt: TGTGCCAGCAGCCACCCCGGACTAAGCTACACCGGGGAGCTGTTTTTT; CDR3aa: CASSHPGLSYTGELFF
abundance: -; d_gene: -; v_gene: TRBV4-3; j_gene: TRBJ1-1; CDR3nt: TGCGCCAGCAGCTCCACATATACGGGGAACACTGAAGCTTTCTTT; CDR3aa: CASSSTYTGNTEAFF
abundance: once; d_gene: TRBD1; v_gene: TRBV24-1; j_gene: TRBJ2-2; CDR3nt: TGTGCCACCAGTCCACAGGGGGCGGGTGGCGCCGGGGAGCTGTTTTTT; CDR3aa: CATSPQGAGGAGELFF
abundance: -; d_gene: -; v_gene: TRBV9; j_gene: TRBJ1-5; CDR3nt: TGTGCCAGCAGCGCCCAGCAATTAACAGGGCCCCAGCCCCAGCATTTT; CDR3aa: CASSAQQLTGPQPQHF
abundance: -; d_gene: -; v_gene: TRBV2; j_gene: TRBJ2-7; CDR3nt: TGTGCCAGCAGTGATCCGGTGACAGGCAACGAGCAGTACTTC; CDR3aa: CASSDPVTGNEQYF
abundance: -; d_gene: -; v_gene: TRBV7-2; j_gene: TRBJ1-1; CDR3nt: TGTGCCAGCAGCTTTTACAGAAACTCTGAAGCTTTCTTT; CDR3aa: CASSFYRNSEAFF
abundance: -; d_gene: TRBD2; v_gene: TRBV9; j_gene: TRBJ2-1; CDR3nt: TGTGCCAGCAGCGAAAGCGGGAGGGTCTCCTACAATGAGCAGTTCTTC; CDR3aa: CASSESGRVSYNEQFF